The TCR beta chain described here comes from a study of cytomegalovirus exposure and HLA in healthy donors. Broader study findings: Among TCR beta chains, those listed as cytomegalovirus-associated numbered under 200. A subsequent analysis found that TCR clusters from the first cohort also tended to co-occur in the roughly 120 validation repertoires, with about 95% of cluster scores above 0. Whilst most TCR sequences proved rare, a subset of public TCRs occurred across many donors.

Germline-derived CDR1 and CDR2 are MNHEY and SVGAGI. This CDR3 comprises 13 residues. The germline V and J ends were trimmed by 6 bases and 0 bases, with 8 bases remaining between them. The data were produced by immunoSEQ multiplex PCR, yet TCRdb's version contains in-frame clones alone and is incomplete. The sample yields approximately 190,000 clones, approximately 82% seen once. Donors came from a validation cohort of over a hundred subjects, distinct from the first 666-subject cohort. About this clone itself: Its antigen is unknown.

This chain uses TRBV6-5 with TRBJ1-2; no clear D gene. The clonotype comes from a woman aged 25 to 39 in good health and CMV-seropositive. The sample taken for sequencing was PBMCs. The CDR3 loop is CASRPSPNYGYTF. The CDR3 DNA sequence: TGTGCCAGCAGACCGAGCCCTAACTATGGCTACACCTTC.